These T cell receptor beta chains were read from a single sample in a study of shared clonotypes between healthy human individuals. Clones were read by immunoSEQ multiplex PCR, and TCRdb kept only the in-frame ones, dropping some. The repertoire holds more than 2 million clones, under 97% seen once, with roughly 0.13% in the top ten. Specimen: naive CD4+ T cells sorted from blood. These receptors all come from a man between 18 and 35 years old in good health. Each CDR3 is given with its conserved first and last residue. The D gene is left open where the match is weak.

D: NA; J: TRBJ2-5; V: TRBV28; CDR3: CASSYQGLRETQYF
D: NA; J: TRBJ2-7; V: TRBV18; CDR3: CASSPLLGDEQYF
D: NA; J: TRBJ1-1; V: TRBV7-9; CDR3: CASSLVGRESFF
D: NA; J: TRBJ1-6; V: TRBV28; CDR3: CASSIGPTNSPLHF
D: NA; J: TRBJ2-5; V: TRBV10-1; CDR3: CASSDNQETQYF
D: NA; J: TRBJ1-5; V: TRBV19; CDR3: CASRKENQPQHF
D: TRBD1; J: TRBJ2-3; V: TRBV2; CDR3: CASTEDRGRTDTQYF
D: NA; J: TRBJ1-1; V: TRBV10-3; CDR3: CAISESRRVNTEAFF
D: TRBD2; J: TRBJ2-1; V: TRBV7-9; CDR3: CASNEMTSGSYNEQFF
D: TRBD1; J: TRBJ1-6; V: TRBV12-5; CDR3: CASGLVLGQVGNSPLHF
D: NA; J: TRBJ1-1; V: TRBV6-5; CDR3: CASSRGPLNTEAFF
D: TRBD1; J: TRBJ2-7; V: TRBV7-2; CDR3: CASSPGQGRSYEQYF
D: NA; J: TRBJ2-7; V: TRBV4-1; CDR3: CASSQARFYEQYF
D: NA; J: TRBJ1-1; V: TRBV2; CDR3: CATALQGVNTEAFF
D: TRBD2; J: TRBJ2-1; V: TRBV4-3; CDR3: CASSQVSLAANNEQFF
D: TRBD1; J: TRBJ2-1; V: TRBV5-1; CDR3: CASSYFRGRADRSYNEQFF
D: NA; J: TRBJ2-7; V: TRBV20-1; CDR3: CSASGRVEQYF
D: NA; J: NA; V: TRBV6-1; CDR3: CASSVLEGSSYEQYF
D: TRBD1; J: TRBJ2-6; V: TRBV2; CDR3: CASTQGVAGANVLTF
D: NA; J: TRBJ1-1; V: TRBV5-6; CDR3: CASSSVVYTEAFF
D: TRBD1; J: TRBJ2-1; V: TRBV19; CDR3: CASRGQPNNEQFF
D: TRBD2; J: TRBJ2-3; V: TRBV7-9; CDR3: CASSLGTSGRTDTQYF
D: NA; J: TRBJ2-7; V: TRBV10-3; CDR3: CAISPREPNHEQHF
D: NA; J: TRBJ2-1; V: TRBV7-2; CDR3: CASSSHRPGMGEQFF
D: TRBD2; J: TRBJ2-2; V: TRBV7-2; CDR3: CASSSRGLAGNTGELFF
D: NA; J: TRBJ2-1; V: TRBV29-1; CDR3: CSVDGPGRNEQFF
D: NA; J: TRBJ2-7; V: TRBV28; CDR3: CASSLSDMIYEQYF
D: NA; J: TRBJ1-5; V: TRBV6-5; CDR3: CASSYGANNQPQHF
D: NA; J: TRBJ2-5; V: TRBV28; CDR3: CASTPGGREETQYF
D: TRBD2; J: TRBJ2-3; V: TRBV5-1; CDR3: CASSLLTGGSGSGNTQYF
D: NA; J: TRBJ1-4; V: TRBV2; CDR3: CASSSKVISEKLFF
D: TRBD1; J: TRBJ2-7; V: TRBV7-2; CDR3: CASSPGTVSTYEQYF